This TCR beta chain was identified during a study of beta chain features in type 1 diabetes. This clone was counted only a few times. The antigen remains unidentified. As every portion of the isolated RNA was reverse transcribed, the sequencing read expressed TCRB transcripts. Measured with immunoSEQ multiplex PCR; TCRdb has only the in-frame clones, and not every one. Of some 240,000 clones listed, 15% to 20% were seen once; the top ten hold about 0.078%. Findings and caveats of the study: Moderate yet significant TCRB CDR3 shortening was seen in Type 1 diabetes patients in all four CD4+ subsets.

The TCR originated in a man aged 30 to 45 with type 1 diabetes. The sequenced sample consisted of naive CD4+ T cells from blood.

In DNA, the CDR3 is TGCGCCAGCAGCTTGGCCAAGAACACCGGGGAGCTGTTTTTT. Protein product: CASSLAKNTGELFF. The chain is built from TRBV5-1 and TRBJ2-2; D remains ambiguous. This CDR3 has 14 amino acids. CDR1 is SGHRS, CDR2 YFSETQ, per germline. V was trimmed by 0 bases and J by 1 base, leaving 4 bases between them.